Following are 22 T cell receptor beta chains from one sample sequenced in a study of blood T cell repertoires in COVID-19. Libraries were prepared by immunoSEQ multiplex PCR; TCRdb keeps only in-frame clonotypes and omits some of them. The sample consists of 150,000 to 200,000 clones, approximately 89% of them appearing once. Sequencing was done on a sample of peripheral blood. All receptors come from a man aged 70 or older with acute or convalescent COVID-19.

The chain uses TRBV4-2 and TRBJ2-1; 9 positions match TRBD2. The CDR3 is made up of 16 amino acids. V was clipped by 3 bases and J by 1 base; unmatched bases: 4. CDR1 is LGHNA, CDR2 YNFKEQ, per germline. CDR3 loop: CASSHNSGGSYNEQFF. The CDR3 nucleotides are TGTGCCAGCAGCCATAACAGCGGGGGGTCCTACAATGAGCAGTTCTTC.

This chain uses TRBV6-5 with TRBJ1-5, with TRBD1 as a possible D gene (5 bases). The ends were cut back, 4 bases at V and 2 bases at J, with 9 bases in the middle. CDR1 is MNHEY, CDR2 SVGAGI, per germline. This CDR3 comprises 14 residues. The CDR3 here is CASSFVGGNQPQHF. CDR3 nucleotide sequence: TGTGCCAGCAGTTTTGTAGGGGGCAATCAGCCCCAGCATTTT.

The CDR3 nucleotides are TGTGCCAGCAGTACCACACCTCCGCGCAATCAGCCCCAGCATTTT. This translates into CASSTTPPRNQPQHF. The V and J genes are TRBV2 and TRBJ1-5, with unresolved D. The CDR3 consists of 15 residues. V lost 5 bases to trimming and J lost 2 bases, with 13 bases between them. In germline, CDR1 is SNHLY, CDR2 FYNNEI. Full variable domain (remainder filled in from reference TRBV2 and TRBJ1-5): EPEVTQTPSHQVTQMGQEVILRCVPISNHLYFYWYRQILGQKVEFLVSFYNNEISEKSEIFDDQFSVERPDGSNFTLKIRSTKLEDSAMYFCASSTTPPRNQPQHFGDGTRLSIL.

This clone was recorded a few times. The CDR3: CASSRPAGGGYTF. Written as DNA, the CDR3 is TGTGCCAGCAGTAGACCGGCGGGTGGCGGCTACACCTTC. The V and J genes are TRBV28 and TRBJ1-2; the D is unclear. The V gene lost 5 bases and the J gene lost 8 bases, with 15 bases spanning the gap. This CDR3 has 13 amino acids. CDR1 is MDHEN, CDR2 SYDVKM, per germline.

The chain carries TRBV3-1 (or the pseudogene TRBV3-2) and TRBJ1-5; perhaps TRBD1 as D (5 bases). The germline V gene has CDR1 LGHDT and CDR2 YNNKEL (reference sequence). The CDR3 runs 16 residues. V lost 0 bases and J 5 bases, leaving 14 bases between the germline ends. CDR3 region: CASSQERGPHHQPQHF. CDR3 sequence (DNA): TGTGCCAGCAGCCAAGAAAGGGGCCCTCACCATCAGCCCCAGCATTTT.

This clone came up a few times. V is TRBV28 and J is TRBJ1-4; perhaps TRBD1 as D (6 bases). Trimming shortened V by 6 bases and J by 8 bases, and 16 bases separated the two germline ends. Germline loops: CDR1 MDHEN, CDR2 SYDVKM. This CDR3 is 14 amino acids long. The CDR3 is CASRNRALGEKLFF. As DNA, the CDR3 is TGTGCCAGCAGGAACAGGGCCCTAGGCGAAAAACTGTTTTTT.

This CDR3 reads CASSSRQGGGYTF. CDR3 coding DNA: TGTGCCAGCAGCTCCCGACAGGGAGGAGGCTACACCTTC. The J gene is TRBJ1-2, the V gene TRBV7-3; TRBD1 aligns across 7 bases. This CDR3 has 13 amino acids. Trimming cost V 4 bases and J 8 bases; bases outside gene matches: 7. The germline V gene has CDR1 SGHTA and CDR2 FQGTGA.

V and J are TRBV10-1 and TRBJ2-1; TRBD2 matches at 10 bases. V gave up 3 bases and J gave up 6 bases; unmatched junction bases: 5. Germline V lookup: CDR1 WNHNN, CDR2 SYGVQD (reference sequence). The CDR3 runs to 15 residues. The CDR3 DNA is TGCGCCAGCAGTGAATCAGCGGGGGGGGTCAATGAGCAGTTCTTC. Its translation is CASSESAGGVNEQFF.

The chain employs TRBV29-1 and TRBJ2-3; TRBD2 aligns across 8 bases. Germline CDR1 reads SQVTM; CDR2 reads ANQGSEA. The CDR3 loop spans 14 amino acids. Trimming at V came to 4 bases and at J to 6 bases, leaving 9 bases not matched to a gene. CDR3 nucleotides: TGCAGCGTTGCACGGGAGGGCCGTTCGGATACGCAGTATTTT. Translated: CSVAREGRSDTQYF.

The genes are TRBV12-3 or TRBV12-4 and TRBJ1-2; maybe TRBD1 (5 bases). The CDR3 is 11 residues long. The V end lost 5 bases, the J end lost 10 bases, and 11 bases lay between the germline ends. The CDR3 DNA sequence: TGTGCCAGCAGTGCGGGGGTTCACTACACCTTC. Its translation: CASSAGVHYTF.

This rearrangement joins TRBV6-2 or TRBV6-3 to TRBJ2-7, with TRBD1 matching 7 bases. The CDR3 is made up of 14 amino acids. CDR1 MNHEY and CDR2 SVGEGT come from the germline V gene. J gave up 2 bases and V 5 bases, and 6 bases lay outside the gene matches. The CDR3, as DNA: TGTGCCAGCAGTAAAAGACAGGGAGCCTACGAGCAGTACTTC. It yields the protein CASSKRQGAYEQYF.

The genes are TRBV27 and TRBJ2-6; D perhaps matches TRBD2 (5 bases). The V and J ends lost 4 bases and 4 bases respectively, with 11 bases between them. Germline CDR1 reads MNHEY; CDR2 reads SMNVEV (reference sequence). This CDR3 has 15 amino acids. CDR3 sequence (DNA): TGTGCCAGCAGTTATGAGGGTCCCGGGGCCAACGTCCTGACTTTC. Translated, it gives CASSYEGPGANVLTF.

This chain links TRBV19 with TRBJ1-2; 7 nucleotides line up with TRBD1. After removal of 3 bases from V and 5 bases from J, the junction contained 9 bases not matched to a gene. Per the germline V gene, CDR1 is LNHDA and CDR2 is SQIVND (reference sequence). The length of the CDR3 is 15 residues. In DNA form, the CDR3 reads TGTGCCAGTAGTATCGGTGTCGCGGGACAGTATGGCTACACCTTC. It encodes CASSIGVAGQYGYTF.

The V gene is TRBV4-3, the J gene TRBJ2-7; D ambiguous. CDR1 and CDR2 from the germline V gene are LGHNA and YSLEER. Trimming stripped 4 bases from V and 4 bases from J, with 17 bases between. The CDR3 spans 15 residues. In nucleotides, the CDR3 is TGCGCCAGCAGCCGGGCACGCGTCTCTGATTACGAGCAGTACTTC. Amino acid sequence: CASSRARVSDYEQYF.

This chain links TRBV4-2 with TRBJ1-1; the match to TRBD1 covers 8 bases. The V gene's germline CDR1 is LGHNA and CDR2 YNFKEQ. The CDR3 covers 16 residues. J was trimmed by 6 bases and V by 1 base; bases with no gene match: 10. The CDR3: CASSQGEQGARPEAFF. The CDR3 nucleotides read TGTGCCAGCAGCCAAGGAGAGCAGGGGGCGCGTCCTGAAGCTTTCTTT.

The chain has TRBV10-3 and TRBJ2-5, with D maybe TRBD2 (5 bases). This CDR3 has 12 residues. The germline gives CDR1 ENHRY, CDR2 SYGVKD. V lost 10 bases, J lost 4 bases, and 13 bases lay in between. The CDR3 bases are TGTGCCACCTACGGACTGGGAGAGACCCAGTACTTC. Translation: CATYGLGETQYF.

The rearrangement joins TRBV28 to TRBJ2-1; 7 bases map to TRBD2. The V gene's germline CDR1 is MDHEN and CDR2 SYDVKM. V shed 8 bases, J shed 5 bases, and the junction held 6 bases outside the gene matches. The CDR3 is 13 residues long. The CDR3 nucleotides read TGTGCCAGCTGGGAGGGCGGGCACAATGAGCAGTTCTTC. Translating gives CASWEGGHNEQFF.

The chain employs TRBV5-4 and TRBJ2-1; D is possibly TRBD2 (6 bases). Between the trimmed V and J ends, which lost 4 bases and 3 bases, there was a span of 11 bases. The CDR3 covers 14 residues. In germline, CDR1 is SGHNT, CDR2 YYREEE (reference sequence). For the CDR3, the DNA is TGTGCCAGCAGCCCGACTAGTTTCTACAATGAGCAGTTCTTC. This gives the protein CASSPTSFYNEQFF.

The chain links TRBV1 to TRBJ2-2; TRBD1 is the table's D call and was not checked against the DNA. TRBV1 is an annotated pseudogene. The CDR3 has 16 residues. CDR3 sequence (DNA): TGCACCAGCACCCCAATCCCTTGGACAGGGCCCGGGGAGCTGTTTTTT. As protein: CTSTPIPWTGPGELFF.

The J gene is TRBJ1-3, the V gene TRBV2; D is uncertain. This CDR3 contains 16 residues. Germline values: CDR1 SNHLY, CDR2 FYNNEI. The V end was cut by 3 bases, the J end by 0 bases, with 12 bases between. The CDR3 spells CASSDYGSRSGNTIYF. The CDR3 DNA reads as TGTGCCAGCAGTGACTATGGGAGCCGCTCTGGAAACACCATATATTTT.

V and J are TRBV7-6 and TRBJ1-1; D gene uncertain. The CDR3 contains 13 residues. Germline CDR1 reads SGHVS; CDR2 reads FNYEAQ. Trimming removed 4 bases from V and 2 bases from J, with 8 bases in between. CDR3 residues: CASSSNFNTEAFF. In DNA, the CDR3 is TGTGCCAGCAGCTCGAACTTTAACACTGAAGCTTTCTTT.

The count of this clone is one. This chain uses TRBV5-1 with TRBJ2-5, with 10 nucleotides matching TRBD2. Germline-derived CDR1 and CDR2 are SGHRS and YFSETQ. CDR3 size: 16 residues. V shed 0 bases, J shed 5 bases, and the junction held 7 bases outside the gene matches. CDR3 protein: CASSLAAGGPWETQYF. The CDR3 DNA is TGCGCCAGCAGCTTGGCAGCGGGGGGGCCGTGGGAGACCCAGTACTTC. Full variable domain (rest looked up from reference TRBV5-1 and TRBJ2-5): KAGVTQTPRYLIKTRGQQVTLSCSPISGHRSVSWYQQTPGQGLQFLFEYFSETQRNKGNFPGRFSGRQFSNSRSEMNVSTLELGDSALYLCASSLAAGGPWETQYFGPGTRLLVL.